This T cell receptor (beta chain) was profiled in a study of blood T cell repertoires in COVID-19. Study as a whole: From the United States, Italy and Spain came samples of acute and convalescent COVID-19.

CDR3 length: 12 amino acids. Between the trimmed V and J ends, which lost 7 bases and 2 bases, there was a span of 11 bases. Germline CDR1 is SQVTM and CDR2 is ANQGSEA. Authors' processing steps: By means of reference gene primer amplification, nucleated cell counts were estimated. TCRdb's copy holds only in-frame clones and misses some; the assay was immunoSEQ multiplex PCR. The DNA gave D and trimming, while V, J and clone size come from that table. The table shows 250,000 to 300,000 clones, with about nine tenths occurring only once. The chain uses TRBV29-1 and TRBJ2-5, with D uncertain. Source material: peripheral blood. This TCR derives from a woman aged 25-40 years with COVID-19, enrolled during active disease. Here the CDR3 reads CSATDLQETQYF. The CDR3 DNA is TGCAGCGCGACTGATCTTCAAGAGACCCAGTACTTC.